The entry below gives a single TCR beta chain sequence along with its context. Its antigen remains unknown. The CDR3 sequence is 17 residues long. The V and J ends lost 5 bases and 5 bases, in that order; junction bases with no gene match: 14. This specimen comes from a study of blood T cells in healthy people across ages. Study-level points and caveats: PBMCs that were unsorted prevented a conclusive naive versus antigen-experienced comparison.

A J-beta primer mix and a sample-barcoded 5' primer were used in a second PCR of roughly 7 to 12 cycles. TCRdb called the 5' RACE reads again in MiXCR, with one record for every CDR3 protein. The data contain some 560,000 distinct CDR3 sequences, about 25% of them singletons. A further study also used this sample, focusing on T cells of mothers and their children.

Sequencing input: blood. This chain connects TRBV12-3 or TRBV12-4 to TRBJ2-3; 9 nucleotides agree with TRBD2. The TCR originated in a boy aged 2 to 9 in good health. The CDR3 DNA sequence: TGTGCCAGCAGTCCTGTTTTTGCGGGAGGGCCCAGAGATACGCAGTATTTT. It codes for CASSPVFAGGPRDTQYF.